This TCR beta chain emerged from a study of response to subunit inactivated influenza vaccine. Study outcomes and limitations: A suggestion made by the authors is that each seasonal influenza vaccination recruits few new T cells.

Remarks on this clonotype: Antigen unknown.

Germline assignment: CDR1 MNHEY and CDR2 SVGAGI. The CDR3 consists of 17 residues. The V segment lost 2 bases and the J segment 2 bases; nucleotides outside the gene matches: 7. Using its own MiXCR run on the RT-PCR reads, TCRdb lists one record per CDR3 protein. The table has 710,000 or so distinct CDR3 sequences, about 15% seen once; the top ten hold under 14%. The chain employs TRBV6-5 and TRBJ2-5; 11 positions match TRBD2. The TCR originated in a man between 45 and 60 years old who received an inactivated influenza vaccine. Sequenced here: PBMCs from blood, sampled 11 to 12 days after vaccination. Here the CDR3 reads CASSYDPSGRKQETQYF. Written as DNA, the CDR3 is TGTGCCAGCAGTTACGACCCTAGCGGGAGGAAACAAGAGACCCAGTACTTC.